The 31 T cell receptor beta chains given below trace back to one sample, sequenced in a study of blood T cell repertoires in COVID-19. TCRdb's table, derived via immunoSEQ multiplex PCR, lists solely in-frame clones and lacks some. The sample has 45,000 to 50,000 clones, roughly 90% seen once. Sequencing was carried out using peripheral blood. The receptors were gathered from a human donor in a cohort sampled during active COVID-19.

CDR3 residues: CSVSVGGSPYNEQFF. In DNA form, the CDR3 reads TGCAGCGTATCTGTGGGGGGGAGCCCCTACAATGAGCAGTTCTTC. V and J are TRBV29-1 and TRBJ2-1; the match to TRBD2 covers 7 bases. Per germline, CDR1 SQVTM and CDR2 ANQGSEA. CDR3 length: 15 amino acids. Trimming took 6 bases from V and 2 from J; bases not matched to a gene: 10.

CDR3 DNA: TGTGCCAGCAGTCCGCAGACAGGGATGAACACTGAAGCTTTCTTT. This codes for CASSPQTGMNTEAFF. The chain couples TRBV28 to TRBJ1-1; 7 nucleotides match TRBD1. Germline lookup yields CDR1 MDHEN and CDR2 SYDVKM. The CDR3 has 15 residues. V dropped 5 bases and J dropped 0; count of bases not matched to a gene: 6.

The J gene is TRBJ1-2, the V gene TRBV7-2; no reliable D call. The CDR3 totals 13 residues. Per the germline V gene, CDR1 is SGHTA and CDR2 is FQGNSA. V lost 4 bases, J lost 8 bases, and 14 bases lay in between. As DNA, the CDR3 is TGTGCCAGCAGCTACAGAGCCCCGGAAGGCTACACCTTC. This gives the protein CASSYRAPEGYTF.

Regarding this clone: Within the sample, other DNA sequences also encode this same CDR3. V usage is TRBV5-1 and J usage is TRBJ2-5; tentatively, D is TRBD2 (7 bases). Germline CDR1 and CDR2: SGHRS and YFSETQ. CDR3 length: 13 amino acids. Trimming removed 2 bases at V and 5 bases at J, with 10 bases between. CDR3 nucleotide sequence: TGCGCCAGCAGCTTAGGGGGAGGGGAGACCCAGTACTTC. Translated, it gives CASSLGGGETQYF.

V gene TRBV5-1 combines with J gene TRBJ1-2; the match to TRBD1 covers 7 bases. The CDR3 is 15 amino acids. The V segment lost 4 bases and the J segment 4 bases; nucleotides outside the gene matches: 10. CDR1 and CDR2 from the germline V gene are SGHRS and YFSETQ. The CDR3 loop reads CASSETGDPSYGYTF. The CDR3 DNA reads as TGCGCCAGCAGCGAAACAGGGGACCCTTCCTATGGCTACACCTTC.

The genes are TRBV5-1 and TRBJ2-5; tentatively, D is TRBD2 (6 bases). CDR1 and CDR2 from the germline V gene are SGHRS and YFSETQ. V was shortened by 0 bases and J by 5 bases, with 11 bases between the two germline ends. The CDR3 has 14 amino acids. This CDR3 reads CASSLVGGSETQYF. The CDR3 DNA follows: TGCGCCAGCAGCTTGGTGGGGGGTTCGGAGACCCAGTACTTC.

The V call is TRBV25-1, the J call TRBJ2-1; D possibly corresponds to TRBD2 (6 bases). V gave up 4 bases and J gave up 5 bases, with 12 bases separating them. CDR1 and CDR2 (germline): MGHDK, SYGVNS. The CDR3 covers 14 residues. The CDR3 DNA follows: TGTGCCAGCAGTGGATACCGGGGGAACAATGAGCAGTTCTTC. Protein: CASSGYRGNNEQFF. The full variable domain, with the rest looked up from reference TRBV25-1 and TRBJ2-1, is EADIYQTPRYLVIGTGKKITLECSQTMGHDKMYWYQQDPGMELHLIHYSYGVNSTEKGDLSSESTVSRIRTEHFPLTLESARPSHTSQYLCASSGYRGNNEQFFGPGTRLTVL.

The rearrangement links TRBV4-1 to TRBJ2-7; TRBD2 matches at 11 bases. The V gene's germline CDR1 is MGHRA and CDR2 YSYEKL. With 3 bases clipped from V and 3 bases from J, the junction kept 4 bases outside the gene matches. The CDR3 spans 15 residues. CDR3 residues: CASSQTSGANYEQYF. The CDR3 coding sequence is TGCGCCAGCAGCCAGACTAGCGGGGCAAACTACGAGCAGTACTTC.

This sequence joins TRBV20-1 and TRBJ1-5; 9 bases are shared with TRBD1. V was pared by 3 bases and J by 6 bases, with 6 bases of the junction left unmatched. This CDR3 region has 14 residues. Germline lookup yields CDR1 DFQATT and CDR2 SNEGSKA (reference sequence). CDR3 nucleotide sequence: TGCAGTGCTAGTACAGGGGGCGGAGGTCAGCCCCAGCATTTT. It is translated as CSASTGGGGQPQHF.

This clone was counted between two and nine times. The J gene is TRBJ1-5, the V gene TRBV5-5; D gene uncertain. This CDR3 region has 13 residues. Germline V gives CDR1 SGHKS, CDR2 YYEKEE (reference sequence). Trimming removed 0 bases from V and 6 bases from J, with 7 bases in between. The CDR3, as DNA: TGTGCCAGCAGCTTGGACGGTATTCAGCCCCAGCATTTT. This gives the protein CASSLDGIQPQHF.

The CDR3 sequence: CASSFRGWNSPLHF. CDR3 DNA sequence: TGTGCCAGCAGTTTTCGGGGGTGGAATTCACCCCTCCACTTT. The V gene is TRBV27, the J gene TRBJ1-6; D perhaps matches TRBD1 (5 bases). CDR3 length equals 14 residues. Germline CDR1 is MNHEY and CDR2 is SMNVEV (reference sequence). With 3 bases removed from V and 7 bases from J, the gap between germline ends came to 10 bases.

V usage is TRBV6-1 and J usage is TRBJ1-6; D remains unclear. The V end lost 1 base, the J end lost 1 base, and 11 bases lay between the germline ends. The length of the CDR3 is 17 residues. From germline, CDR1 is MNHNS and CDR2 SASEGT. In DNA form, the CDR3 reads TGTGCCAGCAGTGAAGGGGTGGAGGGATCCTATAATTCACCCCTCCACTTT. Translating it yields CASSEGVEGSYNSPLHF.

The J gene is TRBJ2-3, the V gene TRBV5-5; 12 bases are a match to TRBD2. The germline V gene encodes CDR1 SGHKS and CDR2 YYEKEE (reference sequence). With 4 bases clipped from V and 6 bases from J, the junction kept 9 bases outside the gene matches. CDR3 length: 16 residues. The DNA for the CDR3 is TGTGCCAGCAGCCTCGGACTAGCGGGGCCCGGGGATACGCAGTATTTT. Its protein is CASSLGLAGPGDTQYF.

A note on this clone: One junction end disagrees with the germline gene, perhaps due to a read error. CDR3 in amino acids: CASSPGLSVYNEQFF. The CDR3 DNA follows: TGTGCTAGCAGCCCGGGACTTTCAGTTTACAATGAGCAGTTCTTC. The J gene is TRBJ2-1, the V gene TRBV7-7, with D possibly TRBD2 on 6 matching bases. This CDR3 region has 15 residues. CDR1 and CDR2 from the germline V gene are SSHAT and FNYEAQ (reference sequence).

This chain uses TRBV5-1 with TRBJ2-5; perhaps TRBD2 as D (5 bases). Germline V gene sequence: CDR1 SGHRS, CDR2 YFSETQ. Between the trimmed V and J ends, which lost 0 bases and 4 bases, there was a span of 13 bases. This CDR3 has 15 residues. CDR3 nucleotide sequence: TGCGCCAGCAGCTTGGGAGGCGGGTTTCGAGAGACCCAGTACTTC. It translates to CASSLGGGFRETQYF.

The rearrangement uses TRBV29-1 and TRBJ2-7, with D possibly matching TRBD1 (6 bases). Germline V CDR1 and CDR2: SQVTM, ANQGSEA. The V end was cut by 1 base, the J end by 0 bases, with 7 bases between. CDR3 length: 13 residues. This CDR3 reads CSVEGTDSYEQYF. The CDR3 nucleotides read TGCAGCGTTGAAGGGACAGACTCCTACGAGCAGTACTTC.

The chain couples TRBV20-1 to TRBJ2-3; TRBD2 is a possible D gene (7 bases). V lost 3 bases and J lost 4, with 23 bases in between. The CDR3 covers 17 residues. Germline V gene data show CDR1 as DFQATT and CDR2 as SNEGSKA (reference sequence). CDR3 region: CSASYLRGGGAPDTQYF. The CDR3 DNA is TGCAGTGCTAGTTATTTGAGGGGAGGGGGGGCCCCAGATACGCAGTATTTT.

CDR3 nucleotides: TGTGCCAGCAACCCGCAGGGGTGGTCCACTGAAGCTTTCTTT. This codes for CASNPQGWSTEAFF. The chain recombines TRBV6-2 or TRBV6-3 with TRBJ1-1, with a weak D call TRBD1 (6 bases). CDR1 is MNHEY, CDR2 SVGEGT, per germline. The ends were cut back, 7 bases at V and 4 bases at J, with 16 bases in the middle. The CDR3 covers 14 residues.

The rearrangement uses TRBV19 and TRBJ2-1, with no clear D. The CDR3 covers 13 residues. Germline CDR1 and CDR2: LNHDA and SQIVND (reference sequence). V was cut by 6 bases and J by 0 bases, with 6 bases left in between. The CDR3 coding sequence is TGTGCCAGTAGCCCTAGCTCCTACAATGAGCAGTTCTTC. Its protein is CASSPSSYNEQFF.

This clone was recorded only once. The V and J genes are TRBV9 and TRBJ2-1; no clear D. Germline-derived CDR1 and CDR2 are SGDLS and YYNGEE. V lost 3 bases to trimming and J lost 0 bases, with 7 bases between them. The CDR3 runs to 14 residues. The CDR3 sequence: CASSGSSSYNEQFF. In nucleotides, the CDR3 is TGTGCCAGCAGCGGATCGAGCTCCTACAATGAGCAGTTCTTC.

V and J are TRBV19 and TRBJ2-1, with 8 bases aligning to TRBD2. This CDR3 contains 16 residues. Germline V gene lookup returns CDR1 LNHDA and CDR2 SQIVND (reference sequence). The V gene end was trimmed by 4 bases and the J gene end by 0 bases; junction bases not matched to a gene: 5. The CDR3 nucleotides are TGTGCCAGTAGTAAGGGTAGCGGGGACTCCTACAATGAGCAGTTCTTC. Amino acid sequence: CASSKGSGDSYNEQFF. Combining the CDR3 with reference TRBV19 and TRBJ2-1 gives the whole variable domain DGGITQSPKYLFRKEGQNVTLSCEQNLNHDAMYWYRQDPGQGLRLIYYSQIVNDFQKGDIAEGYSVSREKKESFPLTVTSAQKNPTAFYLCASSKGSGDSYNEQFFGPGTRLTVL.

The CDR3 sequence is CAWSKTGTYEQYF. The CDR3 DNA is TGTGCCTGGAGTAAGACGGGGACCTACGAGCAGTACTTC. The rearrangement joins TRBV30 to TRBJ2-7; TRBD2 is a possible D gene (5 bases). The V gene's germline CDR1 is GTSNPN and CDR2 SVGIG (reference sequence). There are 13 residues in the CDR3. V was trimmed by 2 bases and J by 2 bases, leaving 10 bases between them.

This clone was detected only once. The CDR3 loop is CASSPGTGISYEQYF. The CDR3 DNA sequence: TGCGCCAGCAGCCCAGGGACAGGAATTTCCTACGAGCAGTACTTC. The V gene is TRBV5-1, the J gene TRBJ2-7; 8 bases match TRBD1. V was pared by 4 bases and J by 1 base, with 7 bases of the junction left unmatched. Germline CDR1 is SGHRS and CDR2 is YFSETQ. The CDR3 spans 15 residues.

V gene TRBV7-6 combines with J gene TRBJ2-1; D is perhaps TRBD2 (7 bases). Germline values: CDR1 SGHVS, CDR2 FNYEAQ. CDR3 length: 15 amino acids. Between the trimmed V and J ends, which lost 2 bases and 2 bases, there was a span of 10 bases. The CDR3 spells CASSLRGGAYNEQFF. DNA for the CDR3: TGTGCCAGCAGCTTAAGAGGGGGGGCCTACAATGAGCAGTTCTTC. The whole variable domain, remainder taken from reference TRBV7-6 and TRBJ2-1, is GAGVSQSPRYKVTKRGQDVALRCDPISGHVSLYWYRQALGQGPEFLTYFNYEAQQDKSGLPNDRFSAERPEGSISTLTIQRTEQRDSAMYRCASSLRGGAYNEQFFGPGTRLTVL.

This clone occurred once. The V and J genes are TRBV5-1 and TRBJ1-3; perhaps TRBD1 as D (5 bases). Trimming cost V 5 bases and J 4 bases, with 13 bases left between them. This CDR3 has 14 residues. CDR1 is SGHRS and CDR2 is YFSETQ in the germline V gene. CDR3 sequence reads: CASSQTGPGNTIYF. CDR3 sequence (DNA): TGCGCCAGCAGTCAAACAGGTCCGGGAAACACCATATATTTT.

The chain combines TRBV5-4 with TRBJ2-6, with a weak D call TRBD2 (5 bases). The CDR3 is made up of 17 amino acids. V was trimmed by 4 bases and J by 1 base, leaving 15 bases between them. Germline-derived CDR1 and CDR2 are SGHNT and YYREEE (reference sequence). The CDR3 DNA sequence: TGTGCCAGCAGCAAACGGGTCGGGGAGTCTGGGGCCAACGTCCTGACTTTC. As protein: CASSKRVGESGANVLTF.

The V call is TRBV7-9, the J call TRBJ1-2; the D gene is possibly TRBD1 (5 bases). The germline V gene has CDR1 SEHNR and CDR2 FQNEAQ (reference sequence). The CDR3 totals 15 residues. V was cut by 7 bases and J by 8 bases, with 23 bases left in between. The CDR3 DNA is TGTGCCAGCACCCGAACGCAGGGACTATCGGGGGGCTACACCTTC. This sequence encodes CASTRTQGLSGGYTF.

V gene TRBV7-9 combines with J gene TRBJ1-3; D remains unclear. The ends were cut back, 3 bases at V and 1 base at J, with 10 bases in the middle. The germline CDR1 and CDR2 sequences are SEHNR and FQNEAQ (reference sequence). This CDR3 is built from 15 residues. Here the CDR3 reads CASSFFERSGNTIYF. In DNA, the CDR3 is TGTGCCAGCAGCTTTTTTGAGAGGTCTGGAAACACCATATATTTT.

The V and J genes are TRBV6-1 and TRBJ1-2, with 9 bases aligning to TRBD1. The CDR3 spans 15 residues. V lost 3 bases and J lost 4; bases outside the gene matches: 6. Germline V CDR1 and CDR2: MNHNS, SASEGT. CDR3 in DNA: TGTGCCAGCAGTGACGGGACAGGGAAGCCCTATGGCTACACCTTC. As protein: CASSDGTGKPYGYTF.

This clone showed up just once. The genes are TRBV15 and TRBJ2-7; TRBD1 is a possible D gene (5 bases). Per germline, CDR1 LNHNV and CDR2 YYDKDF (reference sequence). V lost 4 bases to trimming and J lost 2 bases, with 15 bases between them. The CDR3 runs to 15 residues. The CDR3 DNA is TGTGCCACCAGCAATAATTTACAGGAACCCTACGAGCAGTACTTC. It is translated as CATSNNLQEPYEQYF.

J is TRBJ2-1 and V is TRBV11-3; perhaps TRBD2 as D (7 bases). The CDR3 runs 14 residues. The ends were cut back, 3 bases at V and 8 bases at J, with 14 bases in the middle. Looked up from germline, CDR1 is SGHNT and CDR2 is YENEEA. The CDR3 DNA reads TGTGCCAGCAGCTTGGGGGCAGGGAGGGATGAGCAGTTCTTC. Translation gives CASSLGAGRDEQFF.